Included here is one TCR beta chain sequence, with context. This clonotype has just one count. The clone's antigen remains unknown. The sample holds no much larger clone one base away, and base qualities are not on file. One read offers little support. This specimen's time point label, interpreted: patch test 1, 2 weeks after DPC sensitization. The sample's treatment or condition, from its label and the paper: therapeutic diphenylcyclopropenone sensitization with weekly scalp DPC. At each patch-test visit, blood was drawn before the patch test was applied. To be eligible, patients had to be aged 18 to 70, diagnosed with alopecia and judged suitable for DPC therapy, while pregnant patients were excluded. Total RNA was isolated from unfractionated whole blood collected in Tempus Blood RNA tubes. This sample is drawn from a study of human T cells and chemical hapten exposure (dated by TCRdb to the early 2020s). As for the study more broadly: For sensitization, 2% DPC in acetone was applied to a 2 cm by 2 cm area of upper inner arm skin. Patch testing on the upper back used Finn chambers containing 0.01% DPC, with scoring done after 6 days according to International Contact Dermatitis Research Group standards. Throughout the roughly 24-week study period, patients were also given weekly therapeutic DPC doses on the scalp. For TCR sequencing, blood came from approximately 29 alopecia patients at anywhere from one to four time points (pre-sensitization, 2, 6 and 24 weeks). Blood samples were taken from patients before sensitization (week 0) and then at 2, 6 and about 24 weeks after DPC sensitization. This study followed changes in the peripheral blood TCR repertoire in vivo during primary and secondary sensitization of alopecia patients to the hapten diphenylcyclopropenone (DPC). Alopecia areata with under or over 50% scalp involvement, alopecia totalis and alopecia universalis were represented in the patient cohort, which was mostly female. The libraries were sequenced as a pool, and the TCR yield per sample differed mostly because of small variations in library volumes within the pool.

Ends trimmed: V by 2 bases, J by 2 bases; bases unmatched to a gene: 3. The CDR3 has 17 amino acids, counting the end cysteine and phenylalanine. The read is trimmed to its CDR3 DNA, 51 bases read in frame from base 1. The germline V gene yields SGHRS for CDR1 and YFSETQ for CDR2. Library preparation employed RACE. The data were produced on a NextSeq 500. During library preparation, unique molecular identifiers were attached to individual cDNA molecules so that TCRs could be counted quantitatively and reproducibly. From each blood RNA sample, both TCR alpha and TCR beta chains were sequenced. Per the source publication's procedure: A median of roughly 100,000 TCRs per sample was observed, with a range of 23,224 to 690,600. The Decombinator software suite was used to annotate the V, J and CDR3 of the TCR reads. To make PS versus PT1 abundance plots, every sample was subsampled to the same number of TCRs (28,000). Expanded TCRs were defined as absent before sensitization and observed at least eight times at the 2-week time point. TCRdb took the public reads, trimmed them with fastp at Q25, ran MiXCR for clone calling and kept in-frame beta chains. Rows with a matching CDR3 protein are joined into one entry that keeps the most common DNA and genes. TCRdb's processing, not the authors', yielded these V and J calls. A total of around 300,000 distinct CDR3 sequences appear in this sample, around 7% of them only once. 7.5% to 9% of the sample is held by the ten biggest clonotypes.

The investigation overall reported the following: No change with DPC sensitization was found in the number of TCRs above 1 in 1000 frequency, and no evidence of global repertoire structure alterations was found. Because every patient had alopecia, a presumed autoimmune disease, the patients' immune response might differ from that of healthy individuals. Repeated subsampling changed both the strength of the expansion versus patch-test correlation and the threshold at which the correlation became significant. Patch test score correlated positively with the number of PT1 expanded TCRs, reaching significance at thresholds 8, 16 and 32 but not at 4. Significantly more large CDR3 similarity clusters were formed by expanded TCRs than by pre-sensitization or healthy control sets, consistent with antigen-driven responses.

The rearranged segments are TRBV5-1 and TRBJ2-3, with 15 central nucleotides matching TRBD2. This specimen consisted of whole blood, obtained in connection with sensitization to the hapten diphenylcyclopropenone (DPC). This receptor was obtained from a young woman with alopecia areata. Some clones in this sample may be carry-over from other donors' samples. The CDR3 is CASSFRTSGGATDTQYF. The nucleotide sequence is given as TGCGCCAGCAGCTTCCGGACTAGCGGGGGGGCCACAGATACGCAGTATTTT. Where the CDR3 stops, the reference TRBV5-1 and TRBJ2-3 genes take over; the full variable domain is KAGVTQTPRYLIKTRGQQVTLSCSPISGHRSVSWYQQTPGQGLQFLFEYFSETQRNKGNFPGRFSGRQFSNSRSEMNVSTLELGDSALYLCASSFRTSGGATDTQYFGPGTRLTVL.